This TCR beta chain emerged from a study of T cells after yellow fever vaccination. For this clonotype: The antigen is unknown.

5'RACE template switching added a universal primer site and UMIs to TCR cDNA. TCRdb analysed the 5' RACE reads with MiXCR anew, one entry per CDR3 protein. The sample lists about 340,000 distinct CDR3 sequences, almost 4% occurring once. The CDR3 covers 13 residues. The V and J ends lost 2 bases and 8 bases, in that order; junction bases with no gene match: 5. Germline-derived CDR1 and CDR2 are MNHEY and SVGEGT. Overall study results and limits: Subsequent to the booster, the majority of primary-vaccination clones reappeared (around 95% CD4, 70% to 90% CD8). Repertoires obtained by FACS sorting could include abundant clonotypes that entered as contaminants from the bulk population.

This chain connects TRBV6-2 or TRBV6-3 to TRBJ1-1, with TRBD1 matching over 7 bases. The starting material was PBMCs, obtained 5 days after the yellow fever booster vaccination. This clonotype was sampled from a man aged 18 to 29 who received the YFV17D yellow fever vaccine. DNA of the CDR3: TGTGCCAGCAGTTACCACACAGGGGTCGAAGCTTTCTTT. Its protein is CASSYHTGVEAFF.